This T cell receptor (beta chain) was documented in a study of neurological immune-mediated disorders. Study outcomes and limitations: Phylogenetic grouping assigned the repertoires of 18 of 34 multiple sclerosis patients to a single related-CDR3 cluster, representing a possible signature. While HTLV-1-associated myelopathy showed the greatest TCR clonal expansion, multiple sclerosis showed the least, falling below healthy controls.

Unsorted libraries were generated from 2 million PBMCs. These cells had been stored in RNAlater at -80 C. This clonotype was counted only a few times. The antigen remains undetermined. cDNA was made by 5'RACE with 10-nucleotide random UMIs. TCRdb redid the calling of the 5' RACE reads with MiXCR, one entry per CDR3 protein. Of roughly 60,000 distinct CDR3 sequences in the sample, 4.5% to 5.5% were seen once. Trimming left V 5 bases short and J 5 bases short, with 10 bases between. Germline V gene lookup returns CDR1 SGHVS and CDR2 FNYEAQ. This CDR3 contains 12 residues. This chain uses TRBV7-6 with TRBJ2-7; no definite D call. Sequencing was carried out using PBMCs. This TCR was recovered from a woman between 50 and 59 years old with multiple sclerosis. The CDR3 protein is CASSKDGHEQYF. Written as DNA, the CDR3 is TGTGCCAGCAGCAAAGACGGCCACGAGCAGTACTTC.